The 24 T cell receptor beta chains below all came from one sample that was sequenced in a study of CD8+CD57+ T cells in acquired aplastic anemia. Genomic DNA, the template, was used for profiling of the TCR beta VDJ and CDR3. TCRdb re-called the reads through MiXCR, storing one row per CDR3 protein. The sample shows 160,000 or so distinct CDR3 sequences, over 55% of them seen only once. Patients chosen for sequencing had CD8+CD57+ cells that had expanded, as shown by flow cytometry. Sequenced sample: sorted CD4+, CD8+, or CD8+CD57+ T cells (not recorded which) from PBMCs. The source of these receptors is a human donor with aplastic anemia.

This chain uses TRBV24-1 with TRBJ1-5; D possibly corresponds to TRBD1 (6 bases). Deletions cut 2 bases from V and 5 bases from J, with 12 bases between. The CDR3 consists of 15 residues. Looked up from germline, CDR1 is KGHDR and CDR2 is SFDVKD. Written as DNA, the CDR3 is TGTGCCACCAGTGATTCGGGACAAGGGCATCAGCCCCAGCATTTT. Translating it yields CATSDSGQGHQPQHF.

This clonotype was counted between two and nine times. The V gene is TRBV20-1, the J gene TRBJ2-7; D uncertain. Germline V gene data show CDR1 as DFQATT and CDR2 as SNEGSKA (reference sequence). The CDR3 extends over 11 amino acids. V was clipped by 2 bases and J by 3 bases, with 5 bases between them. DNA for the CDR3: TGCAGTGCTAGACCGCTCTACGAGCAGTACTTC. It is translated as CSARPLYEQYF.

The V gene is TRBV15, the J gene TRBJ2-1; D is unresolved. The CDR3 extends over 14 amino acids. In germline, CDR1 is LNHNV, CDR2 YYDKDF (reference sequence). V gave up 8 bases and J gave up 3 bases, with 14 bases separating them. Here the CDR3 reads CATVPENGYNEQFF. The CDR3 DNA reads TGTGCCACCGTCCCCGAAAATGGCTACAATGAGCAGTTCTTC. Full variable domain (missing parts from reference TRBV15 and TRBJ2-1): DAMVIQNPRYQVTQFGKPVTLSCSQTLNHNVMYWYQQKSSQAPKLLFHYYDKDFNNEADTPDNFQSRRPNTSFCFLDIRSPGLGDTAMYLCATVPENGYNEQFFGPGTRLTVL.

This CDR3 is CASSFPREEANTGELFF. CDR3 DNA sequence: TGTGCCAGCAGTTTCCCTAGGGAGGAGGCGAACACCGGGGAGCTGTTTTTT. This chain links TRBV12-3 or TRBV12-4 with TRBJ2-2, with D maybe TRBD2 (6 bases). CDR3 length equals 17 residues. Deletions cut 3 bases from V and 0 bases from J, with 14 bases between.

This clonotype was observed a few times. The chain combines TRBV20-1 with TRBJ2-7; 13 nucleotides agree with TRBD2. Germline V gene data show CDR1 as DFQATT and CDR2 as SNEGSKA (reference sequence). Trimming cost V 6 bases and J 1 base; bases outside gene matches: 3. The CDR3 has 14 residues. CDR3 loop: CSAKGLAGSYEQYF. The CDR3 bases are TGCAGTGCGAAGGGACTAGCGGGATCCTACGAGCAGTACTTC.

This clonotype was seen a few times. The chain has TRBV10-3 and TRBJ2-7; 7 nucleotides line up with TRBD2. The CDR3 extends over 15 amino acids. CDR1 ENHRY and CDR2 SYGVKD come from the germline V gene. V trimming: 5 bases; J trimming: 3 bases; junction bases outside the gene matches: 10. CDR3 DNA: TGTGCCATCAGTCCTCCGGGAGGCAGATTCTACGAGCAGTACTTC. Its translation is CAISPPGGRFYEQYF.

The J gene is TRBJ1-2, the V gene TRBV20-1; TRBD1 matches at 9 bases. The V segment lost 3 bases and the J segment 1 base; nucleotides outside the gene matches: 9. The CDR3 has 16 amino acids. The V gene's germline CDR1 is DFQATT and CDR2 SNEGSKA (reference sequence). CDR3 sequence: CSASRTGAPLNYGYTF. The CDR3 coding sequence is TGCAGTGCTAGCCGGACAGGGGCGCCCCTTAACTATGGCTACACCTTC.

The CDR3 DNA sequence: TGCAGTGCTAGATCAGCAGGGCTCACTGAAGCTTTCTTT. Amino acids: CSARSAGLTEAFF. The chain carries TRBV20-1 and TRBJ1-1; D is perhaps TRBD1 (5 bases). From germline, CDR1 is DFQATT and CDR2 SNEGSKA (reference sequence). The CDR3 totals 13 residues. With 2 bases removed from V and 4 bases from J, the gap between germline ends came to 11 bases.

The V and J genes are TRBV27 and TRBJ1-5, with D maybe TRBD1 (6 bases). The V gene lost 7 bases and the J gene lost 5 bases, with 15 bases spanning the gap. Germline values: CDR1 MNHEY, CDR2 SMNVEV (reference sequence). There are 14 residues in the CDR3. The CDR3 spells CASTSGGAHQPQHF. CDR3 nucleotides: TGTGCCAGCACCTCGGGGGGGGCCCATCAGCCCCAGCATTTT.

This CDR3 is CASSVAGQPSGSPLHF. CDR3 nucleotide sequence: TGTGCCAGCAGCGTTGCGGGACAGCCCTCTGGTTCACCCCTCCACTTT. The V call is TRBV9, the J call TRBJ1-6, with 7 nucleotides matching TRBD1. The CDR3 consists of 16 residues. The germline CDR1 and CDR2 sequences are SGDLS and YYNGEE. V lost 2 bases to trimming and J lost 9 bases; unmatched junction nucleotides: 11.

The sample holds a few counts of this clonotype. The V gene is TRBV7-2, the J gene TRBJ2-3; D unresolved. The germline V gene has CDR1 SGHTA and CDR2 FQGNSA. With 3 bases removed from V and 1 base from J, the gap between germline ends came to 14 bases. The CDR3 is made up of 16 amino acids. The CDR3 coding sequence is TGTGCCAGCAGCTTCCTCCCCCTGGCGCGCACAGATACGCAGTATTTT. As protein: CASSFLPLARTDTQYF.

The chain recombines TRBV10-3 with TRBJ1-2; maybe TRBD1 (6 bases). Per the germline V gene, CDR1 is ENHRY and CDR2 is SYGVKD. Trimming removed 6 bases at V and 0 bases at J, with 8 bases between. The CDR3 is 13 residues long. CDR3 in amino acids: CAIRDSSNYGYTF. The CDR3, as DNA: TGTGCCATCAGGGACAGCTCTAACTATGGCTACACCTTC.

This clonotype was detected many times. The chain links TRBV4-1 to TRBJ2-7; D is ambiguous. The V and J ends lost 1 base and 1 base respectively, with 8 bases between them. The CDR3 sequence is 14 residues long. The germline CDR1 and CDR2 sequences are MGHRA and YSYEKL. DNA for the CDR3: TGCGCCAGCAGCCAAGGGCACCAATCCTACGAGCAGTACTTC. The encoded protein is CASSQGHQSYEQYF.

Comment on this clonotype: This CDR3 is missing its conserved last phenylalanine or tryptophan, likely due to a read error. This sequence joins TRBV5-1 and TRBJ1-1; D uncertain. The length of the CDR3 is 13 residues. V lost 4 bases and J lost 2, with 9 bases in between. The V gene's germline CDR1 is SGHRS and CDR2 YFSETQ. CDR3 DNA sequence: TGCGCCAGCAGCCCGACCGATAACACTGAAGCTTTCTCT. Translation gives CASSPTDNTEAFS.

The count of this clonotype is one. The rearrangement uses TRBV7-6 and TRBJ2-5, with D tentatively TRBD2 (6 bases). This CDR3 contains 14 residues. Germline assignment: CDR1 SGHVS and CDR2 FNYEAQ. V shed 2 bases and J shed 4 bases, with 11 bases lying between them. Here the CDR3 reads CASSLLSLAETQYF. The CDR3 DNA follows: TGTGCCAGCAGCTTATTGTCACTAGCAGAGACCCAGTACTTC.

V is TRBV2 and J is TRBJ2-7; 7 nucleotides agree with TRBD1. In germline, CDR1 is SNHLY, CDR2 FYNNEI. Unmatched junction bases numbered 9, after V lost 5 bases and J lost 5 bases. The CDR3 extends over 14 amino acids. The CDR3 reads CASSYNRDSDEQYF. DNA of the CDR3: TGTGCCAGCAGTTACAACCGGGACAGTGACGAGCAGTACTTC.

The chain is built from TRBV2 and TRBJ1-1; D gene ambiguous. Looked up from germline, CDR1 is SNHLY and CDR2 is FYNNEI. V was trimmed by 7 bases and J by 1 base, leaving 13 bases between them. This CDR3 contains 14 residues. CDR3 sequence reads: CASTKEVRNTEAFF. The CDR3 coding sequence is TGTGCCAGCACGAAGGAGGTCCGGAACACTGAAGCTTTCTTT. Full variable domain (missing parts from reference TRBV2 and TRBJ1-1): EPEVTQTPSHQVTQMGQEVILRCVPISNHLYFYWYRQILGQKVEFLVSFYNNEISEKSEIFDDQFSVERPDGSNFTLKIRSTKLEDSAMYFCASTKEVRNTEAFFGQGTRLTVV.

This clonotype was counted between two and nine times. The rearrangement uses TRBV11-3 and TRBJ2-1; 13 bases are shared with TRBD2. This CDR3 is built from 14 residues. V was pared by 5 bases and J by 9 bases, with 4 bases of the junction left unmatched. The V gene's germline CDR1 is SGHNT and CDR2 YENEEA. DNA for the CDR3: TGTGCCAGCAGCGCTACTAGCGGGAGGGTTGAGCAGTTCTTC. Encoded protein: CASSATSGRVEQFF.

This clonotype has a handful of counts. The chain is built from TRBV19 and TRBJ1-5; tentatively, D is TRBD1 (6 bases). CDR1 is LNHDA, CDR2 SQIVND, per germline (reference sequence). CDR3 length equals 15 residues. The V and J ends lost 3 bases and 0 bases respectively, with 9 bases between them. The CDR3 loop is CASSILDSSNQPQHF. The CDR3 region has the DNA TGTGCCAGTAGTATCTTGGACAGTAGCAATCAGCCCCAGCATTTT.

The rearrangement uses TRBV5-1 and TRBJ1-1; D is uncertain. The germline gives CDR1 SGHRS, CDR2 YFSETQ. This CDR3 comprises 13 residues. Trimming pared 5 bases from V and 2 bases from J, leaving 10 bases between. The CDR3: CASSWTSNTEAFF. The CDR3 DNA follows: TGCGCCAGCAGTTGGACGTCTAACACTGAAGCTTTCTTT.

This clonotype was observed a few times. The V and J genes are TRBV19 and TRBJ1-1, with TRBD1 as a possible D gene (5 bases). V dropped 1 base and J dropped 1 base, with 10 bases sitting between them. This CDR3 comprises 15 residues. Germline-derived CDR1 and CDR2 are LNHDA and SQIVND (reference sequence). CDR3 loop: CASSIGAGRNTEAFF. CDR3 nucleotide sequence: TGTGCCAGTAGTATAGGAGCAGGGAGGAACACTGAAGCTTTCTTT. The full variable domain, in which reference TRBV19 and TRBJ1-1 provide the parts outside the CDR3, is DGGITQSPKYLFRKEGQNVTLSCEQNLNHDAMYWYRQDPGQGLRLIYYSQIVNDFQKGDIAEGYSVSREKKESFPLTVTSAQKNPTAFYLCASSIGAGRNTEAFFGQGTRLTVV.

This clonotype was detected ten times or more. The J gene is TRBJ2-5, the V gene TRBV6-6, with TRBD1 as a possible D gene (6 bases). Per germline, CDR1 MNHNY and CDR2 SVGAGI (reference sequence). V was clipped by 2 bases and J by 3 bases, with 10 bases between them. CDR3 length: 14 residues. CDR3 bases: TGTGCCAGCAGTTACCGGGGACAAAAAGAGACCCAGTACTTC. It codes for CASSYRGQKETQYF.

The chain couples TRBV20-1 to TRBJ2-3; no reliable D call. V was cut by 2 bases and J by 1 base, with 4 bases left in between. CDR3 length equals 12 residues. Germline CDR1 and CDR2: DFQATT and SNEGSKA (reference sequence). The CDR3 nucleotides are TGCAGTGCTAGACAGGGCACAGATACGCAGTATTTT. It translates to CSARQGTDTQYF.

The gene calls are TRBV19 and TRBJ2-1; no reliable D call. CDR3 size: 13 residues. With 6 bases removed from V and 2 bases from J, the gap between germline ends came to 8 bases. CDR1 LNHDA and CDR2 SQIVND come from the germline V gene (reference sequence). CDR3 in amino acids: CASRGLAYNEQFF. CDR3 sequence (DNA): TGTGCCAGTAGAGGTTTGGCCTACAATGAGCAGTTCTTC.